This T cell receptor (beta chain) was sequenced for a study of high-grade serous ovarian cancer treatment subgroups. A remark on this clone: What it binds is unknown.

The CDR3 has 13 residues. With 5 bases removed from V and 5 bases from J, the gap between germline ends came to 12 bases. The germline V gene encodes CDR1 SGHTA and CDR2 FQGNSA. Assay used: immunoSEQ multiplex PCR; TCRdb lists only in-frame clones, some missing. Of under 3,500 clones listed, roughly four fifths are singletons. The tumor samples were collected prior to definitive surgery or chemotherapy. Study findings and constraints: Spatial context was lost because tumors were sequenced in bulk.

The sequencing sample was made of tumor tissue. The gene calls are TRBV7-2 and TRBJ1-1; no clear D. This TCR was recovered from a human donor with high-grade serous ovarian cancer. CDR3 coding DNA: TGTGCCAGCAGCCCCCACGAACGGACTGAAGCTTTCTTT. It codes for CASSPHERTEAFF.